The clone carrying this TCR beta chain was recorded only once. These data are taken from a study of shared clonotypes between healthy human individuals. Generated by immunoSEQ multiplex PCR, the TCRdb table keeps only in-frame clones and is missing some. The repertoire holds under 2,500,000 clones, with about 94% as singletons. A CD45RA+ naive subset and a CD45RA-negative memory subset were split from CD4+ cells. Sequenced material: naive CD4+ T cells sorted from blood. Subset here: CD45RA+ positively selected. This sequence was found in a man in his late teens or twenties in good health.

CDR3 sequence (DNA): TGCGCCAGCAGCCAAGATTCCCTAGCGAGAAATGAGCAGTTCTTC. As protein: CASSQDSLARNEQFF. The chain has TRBV4-3 and TRBJ2-1; TRBD2 might be the D (6 bases). The CDR3 length is 15 residues. The germline gives CDR1 LGHNA, CDR2 YSLEER. The V gene lost 0 bases and the J gene lost 7 bases, with 13 bases spanning the gap.